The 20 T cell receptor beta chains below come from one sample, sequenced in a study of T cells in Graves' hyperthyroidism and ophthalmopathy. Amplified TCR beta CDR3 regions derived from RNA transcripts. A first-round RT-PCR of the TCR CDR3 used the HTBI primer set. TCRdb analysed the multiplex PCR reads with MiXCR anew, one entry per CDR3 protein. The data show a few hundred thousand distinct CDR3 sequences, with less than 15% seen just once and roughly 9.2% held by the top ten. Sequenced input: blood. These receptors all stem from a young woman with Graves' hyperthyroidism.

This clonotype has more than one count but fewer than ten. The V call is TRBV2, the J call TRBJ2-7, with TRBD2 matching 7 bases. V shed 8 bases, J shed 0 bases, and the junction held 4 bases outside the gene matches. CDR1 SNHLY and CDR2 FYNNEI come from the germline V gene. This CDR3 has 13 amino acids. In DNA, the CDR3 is TGTGCCAGCCGGGGGGTTGGCTCCTACGAGCAGTACTTC. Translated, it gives CASRGVGSYEQYF. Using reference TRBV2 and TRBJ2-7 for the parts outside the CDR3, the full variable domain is EPEVTQTPSHQVTQMGQEVILRCVPISNHLYFYWYRQILGQKVEFLVSFYNNEISEKSEIFDDQFSVERPDGSNFTLKIRSTKLEDSAMYFCASRGVGSYEQYFGPGTRLTVT.

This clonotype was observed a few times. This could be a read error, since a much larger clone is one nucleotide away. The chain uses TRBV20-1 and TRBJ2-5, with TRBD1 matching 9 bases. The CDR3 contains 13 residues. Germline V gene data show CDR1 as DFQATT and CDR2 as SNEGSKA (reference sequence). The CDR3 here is CSAGTGRLETQCF. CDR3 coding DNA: TGCAGTGCTGGGACAGGGAGATTGGAGACCCAGTGCTTC.

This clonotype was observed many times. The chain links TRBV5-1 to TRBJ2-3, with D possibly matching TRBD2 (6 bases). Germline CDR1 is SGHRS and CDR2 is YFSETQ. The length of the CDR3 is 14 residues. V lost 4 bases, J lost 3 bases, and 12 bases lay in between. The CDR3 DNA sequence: TGCGCCAGCAGCGCCGGAGGGTCAACAGATACGCAGTATTTT. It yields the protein CASSAGGSTDTQYF. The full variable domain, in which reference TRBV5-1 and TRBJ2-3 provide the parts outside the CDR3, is KAGVTQTPRYLIKTRGQQVTLSCSPISGHRSVSWYQQTPGQGLQFLFEYFSETQRNKGNFPGRFSGRQFSNSRSEMNVSTLELGDSALYLCASSAGGSTDTQYFGPGTRLTVL.

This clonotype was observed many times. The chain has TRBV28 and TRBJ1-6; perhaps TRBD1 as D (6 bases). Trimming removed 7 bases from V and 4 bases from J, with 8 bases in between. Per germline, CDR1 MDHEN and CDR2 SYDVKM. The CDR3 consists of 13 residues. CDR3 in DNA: TGTGCCAGCACGGACAGATATAATTCACCCCTCCACTTT. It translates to CASTDRYNSPLHF.

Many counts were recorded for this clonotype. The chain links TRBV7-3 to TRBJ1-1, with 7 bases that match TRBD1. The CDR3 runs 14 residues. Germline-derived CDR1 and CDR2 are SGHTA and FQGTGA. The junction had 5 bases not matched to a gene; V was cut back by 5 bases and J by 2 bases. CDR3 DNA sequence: TGTGCCAGCAGCCAGGACAGGCGTAACACTGAAGCTTTCTTT. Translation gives CASSQDRRNTEAFF.

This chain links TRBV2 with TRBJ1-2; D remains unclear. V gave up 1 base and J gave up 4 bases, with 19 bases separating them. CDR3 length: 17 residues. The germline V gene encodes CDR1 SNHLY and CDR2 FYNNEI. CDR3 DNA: TGTGCCAGCAGTGAAGGCAGGATGGGCAGGACTTCCTATGGCTACACCTTC. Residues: CASSEGRMGRTSYGYTF.

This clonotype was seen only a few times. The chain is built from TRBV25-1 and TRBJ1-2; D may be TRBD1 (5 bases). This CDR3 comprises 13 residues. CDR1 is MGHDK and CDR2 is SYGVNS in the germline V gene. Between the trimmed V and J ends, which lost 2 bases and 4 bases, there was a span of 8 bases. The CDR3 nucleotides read TGTGCCAGCAGTGAAGCAGGGACCTATGGCTACACCTTC. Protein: CASSEAGTYGYTF.

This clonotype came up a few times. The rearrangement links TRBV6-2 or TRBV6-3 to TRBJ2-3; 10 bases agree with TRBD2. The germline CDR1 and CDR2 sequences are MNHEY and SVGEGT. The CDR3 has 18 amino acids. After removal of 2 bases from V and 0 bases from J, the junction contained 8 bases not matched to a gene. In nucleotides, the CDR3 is TGTGCCAGCAGTTACCCCCTGACTAGCGGGTCTAGCACAGATACGCAGTATTTT. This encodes CASSYPLTSGSSTDTQYF.

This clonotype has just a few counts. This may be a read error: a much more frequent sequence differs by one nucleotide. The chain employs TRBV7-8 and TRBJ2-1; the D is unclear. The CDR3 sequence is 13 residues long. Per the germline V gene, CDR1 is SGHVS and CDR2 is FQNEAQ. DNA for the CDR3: TGTGCCTGCAGCTCGACCCCACTTCGGGAGCAGTTCTTC. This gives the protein CACSSTPLREQFF.

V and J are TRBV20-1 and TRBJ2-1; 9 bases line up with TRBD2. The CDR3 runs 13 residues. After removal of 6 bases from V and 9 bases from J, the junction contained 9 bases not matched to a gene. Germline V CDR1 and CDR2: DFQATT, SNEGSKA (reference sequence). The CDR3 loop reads CSAAREGLGEQFF. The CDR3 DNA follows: TGCAGTGCAGCGCGGGAGGGCCTGGGTGAGCAGTTCTTC.

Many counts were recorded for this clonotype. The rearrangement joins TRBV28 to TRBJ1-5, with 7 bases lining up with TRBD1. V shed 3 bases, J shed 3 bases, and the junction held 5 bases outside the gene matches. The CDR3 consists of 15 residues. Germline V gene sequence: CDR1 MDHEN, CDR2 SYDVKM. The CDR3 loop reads CASSLWGQNNQPQHF. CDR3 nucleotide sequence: TGTGCCAGCAGTTTGTGGGGACAGAACAATCAGCCCCAGCATTTT.

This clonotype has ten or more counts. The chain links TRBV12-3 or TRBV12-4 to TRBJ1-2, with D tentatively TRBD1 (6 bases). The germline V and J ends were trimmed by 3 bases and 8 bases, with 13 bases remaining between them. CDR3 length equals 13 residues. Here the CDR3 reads CASSLGAQRGYTF. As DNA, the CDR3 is TGTGCCAGCAGTTTGGGGGCCCAGAGGGGCTACACCTTC.

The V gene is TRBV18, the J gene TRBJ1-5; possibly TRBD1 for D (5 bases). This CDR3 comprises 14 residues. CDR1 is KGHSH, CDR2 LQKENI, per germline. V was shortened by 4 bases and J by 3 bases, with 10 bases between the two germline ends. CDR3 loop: CASSLGTINQPQHF. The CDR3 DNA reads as TGTGCCAGCTCACTCGGGACTATCAATCAGCCCCAGCATTTT.

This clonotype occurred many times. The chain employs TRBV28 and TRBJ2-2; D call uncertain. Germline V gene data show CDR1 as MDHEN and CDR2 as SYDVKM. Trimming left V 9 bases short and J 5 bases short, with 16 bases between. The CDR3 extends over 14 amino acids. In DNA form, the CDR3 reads TGTGCCAGTACCCTTTCGACTGAAACCGGGGAGCTGTTTTTT. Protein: CASTLSTETGELFF. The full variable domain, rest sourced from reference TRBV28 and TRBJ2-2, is DVKVTQSSRYLVKRTGEKVFLECVQDMDHENMFWYRQDPGLGLRLIYFSYDVKMKEKGDIPEGYSVSREKKERFSLILESASTNQTSMYLCASTLSTETGELFFGEGSRLTVL.

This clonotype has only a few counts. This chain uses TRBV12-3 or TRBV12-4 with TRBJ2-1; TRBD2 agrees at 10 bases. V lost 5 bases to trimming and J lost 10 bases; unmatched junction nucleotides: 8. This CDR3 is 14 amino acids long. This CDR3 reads CASSLRTSGREQFF. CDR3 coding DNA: TGTGCCAGCAGTCTCCGGACTAGCGGAAGGGAGCAGTTCTTC.

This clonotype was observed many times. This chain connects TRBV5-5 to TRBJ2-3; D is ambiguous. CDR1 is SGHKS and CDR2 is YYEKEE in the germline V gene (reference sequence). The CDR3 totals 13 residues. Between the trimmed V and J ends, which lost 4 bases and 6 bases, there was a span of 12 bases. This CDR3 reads CASSRRPGDTQYF. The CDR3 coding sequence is TGTGCCAGCAGCCGTCGCCCCGGGGATACGCAGTATTTT.

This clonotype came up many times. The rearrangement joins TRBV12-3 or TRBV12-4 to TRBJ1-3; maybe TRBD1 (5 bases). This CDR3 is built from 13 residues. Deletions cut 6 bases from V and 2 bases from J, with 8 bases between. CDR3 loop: CASSRGTGNTIYF. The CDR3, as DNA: TGTGCCAGCAGCCGGGGCACTGGAAACACCATATATTTT.

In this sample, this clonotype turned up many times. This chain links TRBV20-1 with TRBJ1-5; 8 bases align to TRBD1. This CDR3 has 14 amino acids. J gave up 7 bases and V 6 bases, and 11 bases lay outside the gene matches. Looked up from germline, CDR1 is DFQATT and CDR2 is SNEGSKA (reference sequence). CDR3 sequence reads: CSAPPAGGLQPQHF. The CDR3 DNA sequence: TGCAGTGCCCCGCCTGCAGGGGGCCTGCAGCCCCAGCATTTT.

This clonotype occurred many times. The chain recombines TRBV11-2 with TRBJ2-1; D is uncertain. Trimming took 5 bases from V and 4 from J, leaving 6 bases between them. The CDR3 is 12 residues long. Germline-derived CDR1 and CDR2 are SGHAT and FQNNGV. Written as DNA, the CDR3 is TGTGCCAGCAGCCAGGATTACAATGAGCAGTTCTTC. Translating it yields CASSQDYNEQFF.

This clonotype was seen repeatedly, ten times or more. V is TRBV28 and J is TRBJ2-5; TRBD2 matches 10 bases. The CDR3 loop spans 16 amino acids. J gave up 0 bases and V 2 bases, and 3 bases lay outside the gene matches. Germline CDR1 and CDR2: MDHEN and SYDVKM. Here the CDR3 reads CASSLPLAGDQETQYF. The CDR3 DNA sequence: TGTGCCAGCAGTTTACCGCTAGCGGGGGACCAAGAGACCCAGTACTTC. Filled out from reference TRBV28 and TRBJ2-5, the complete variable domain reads DVKVTQSSRYLVKRTGEKVFLECVQDMDHENMFWYRQDPGLGLRLIYFSYDVKMKEKGDIPEGYSVSREKKERFSLILESASTNQTSMYLCASSLPLAGDQETQYFGPGTRLLVL.